This T cell receptor (beta chain) was profiled in a study of cytomegalovirus exposure and HLA in healthy donors. Germline CDR1 is KGHSH and CDR2 is LQKENI. The V end lost 1 base, the J end lost 4 bases, and 7 bases lay between the germline ends. The CDR3 contains 13 residues. It was with 60 Vbeta and 13 Jbeta primers that the PCR ran. This table comes from immunoSEQ multiplex PCR, and its TCRdb copy is limited to in-frame clones, with some not included. The profile shows about 130,000 clones, 72% of them singletons. This TCR was recovered from a man aged 50-59 years in good health and CMV-seropositive. Source material: PBMCs. The chain combines TRBV18 with TRBJ1-2, with D unclear. The CDR3 DNA is TGTGCCAGCTCACCACGAGAAGTCTATGGCTACACCTTC. It codes for CASSPREVYGYTF.